This T cell receptor beta chain was captured in a study of neoadjuvant anti-PD-1 for oral cavity cancer. On the study more broadly: Patients mostly received three to four biweekly nivolumab doses at 3 mg/kg before surgery.

This CDR3 comprises 14 residues. Germline V gene data show CDR1 as KGHSH and CDR2 as LQKENI. With 4 bases removed from V and 2 bases from J, the gap between germline ends came to 9 bases. Profiled with immunoSEQ multiplex PCR; TCRdb holds only in-frame clones, not every one. The sample contains more than 25,000 clones, around four fifths of which appear only once. Time point described: after neoadjuvant nivolumab, at surgical resection. Stage II-IVA oral cavity squamous cell carcinoma was new and untreated by systemic or radiation therapy. This clonotype was obtained from a person aged 35-79 years with oral cavity squamous cell carcinoma. This specimen was PBMCs, taken after nivolumab (anti-PD-1) treatment. The J gene is TRBJ1-5, the V gene TRBV18; the D is unclear. DNA for the CDR3: TGTGCCAGCTCACAGGGTGAGGGCAATCAGCCCCAGCATTTT. Translated: CASSQGEGNQPQHF.